This note documents a single T cell receptor (beta chain) sequence. Its antigen is undetermined. Libraries were prepared by immunoSEQ multiplex PCR; TCRdb keeps only in-frame clonotypes and omits some of them. The table shows around 2,000,000 clones, with about 95% occurring only once. Selected positively for CCR7 and CD45RO-negative, naive CD8 cells excluded terminally differentiated effector memory CD45RA+ cells. These data come from a study of shared clonotypes between healthy human individuals. Germline V gene sequence: CDR1 SGHRS, CDR2 YFSETQ. The CDR3 loop spans 19 amino acids. J lost 5 bases, V lost 3 bases, and 22 bases had no gene match. General study findings and limits: As a rule, naive subsets had a larger estimated richness than memory subsets.

The sample taken for sequencing was naive CD8+ T cells sorted from blood. The clonotype originates from a man aged 18 to 29 in good health. The V and J genes are TRBV5-1 and TRBJ2-7; 8 bases agree with TRBD2. In DNA form, the CDR3 reads TGCGCCAGCAGCTGGGGGCAGGGGATGAAAACGGGAGGGCCACACGAGCAGTACTTC. It codes for CASSWGQGMKTGGPHEQYF.